Detailed here is one T cell receptor (beta chain). The antigen is undetermined. The same CDR3 is also encoded by other DNA sequences in this sample. These data originate in a study of shared clonotypes between healthy human individuals. Findings and limits, study-wide: An expected dependence of interdonor clonotype sharing on sequencing depth was noted. Generation probabilities of non-shared clonotypes were lower (relative to those shared by all four donors). The donor pool, a small one, limited the genetic and exposure-history diversity represented.

CDR1 is LNHNV, CDR2 YYDKDF, per germline (reference sequence). V was pared by 0 bases and J by 1 base, with 7 bases between. This CDR3 has 14 residues. Using immunoSEQ multiplex PCR, the repertoire was profiled, and TCRdb retains in-frame clones only, with some absent. The table records hundreds of thousands of clones, roughly 70% of them present only once. A CD45RA+ naive subset and a CD45RA-negative memory subset were split from CD4+ cells. This receptor was taken from a woman between 25 and 40 years old in good health. Sample: memory CD4+ T cells sorted from blood. The subset: CD45RA-negative fraction. The chain couples TRBV15 to TRBJ2-7; D possibly corresponds to TRBD1 (5 bases). The CDR3 DNA reads TGTGCCACCAGCAGAGATAGGGGTTCCTACGAGCAGTACTTC. This codes for CATSRDRGSYEQYF.